These 6 T cell receptor beta chains came from one sample sequenced in a study of CD8 T cells in Susac syndrome. About 0.5 to 1 ug RNA was reverse transcribed with random hexamers. TCRdb re-analysed the immunoSEQ multiplex PCR reads in MiXCR, keeping a single row per CDR3 protein. The sample lists approximately 120,000 distinct CDR3 sequences, 90% to 95% seen once, with more than 0.25% in the top ten. The specimen sequenced was CD8+ T cells from PBMCs. These receptors were collected from a human donor with multiple sclerosis.

The CDR3 coding sequence is TGTGCCAGCAGTTTAGGACTAAACAATGAGCAGTTCTTC. Amino acid sequence: CASSLGLNNEQFF. The chain recombines TRBV27 with TRBJ2-1, with a weak D call TRBD2 (6 bases). The V end was cut by 2 bases, the J end by 5 bases, with 7 bases between. The germline V gene has CDR1 MNHEY and CDR2 SMNVEV (reference sequence). This CDR3 comprises 13 residues.

This clonotype was observed a single time. The chain combines TRBV5-6 with TRBJ2-2; D call uncertain. V lost 1 base and J 6 bases, leaving 10 bases between the germline ends. The CDR3 consists of 14 residues. Germline values: CDR1 SGHDT, CDR2 YYEEEE. CDR3 amino acids: CASSLPAIPGELFF. Here the CDR3 DNA reads TGTGCCAGCAGCTTGCCCGCCATCCCCGGGGAGCTGTTTTTT.

J is TRBJ2-3 and V is TRBV4-1, with D possibly TRBD1 on 5 matching bases. This CDR3 comprises 14 residues. Per germline, CDR1 MGHRA and CDR2 YSYEKL. V was trimmed by 5 bases and J by 6 bases, leaving 15 bases between them. The DNA for the CDR3 is TGCGCCAGCAGCTCCCGCCTCAAGGGGGATACGCAGTATTTT. Translating gives CASSSRLKGDTQYF.

This clonotype was recorded a few times. The chain carries TRBV6-5 and TRBJ1-3; the D is unclear. Germline lookup yields CDR1 MNHEY and CDR2 SVGAGI. The CDR3 has 15 residues. V shed 2 bases and J shed 0 bases, with 8 bases lying between them. CDR3 DNA: TGTGCCAGCAGTTACCGGGAGAGCTCTGGAAACACCATATATTTT. Amino acids: CASSYRESSGNTIYF.

The CDR3 nucleotides read TGCAGTGCTAGTGATAGCGGGGTAGAGACCCAGTACTTC. It encodes CSASDSGVETQYF. This chain uses TRBV20-1 with TRBJ2-5; 8 bases line up with TRBD2. The V gene's germline CDR1 is DFQATT and CDR2 SNEGSKA (reference sequence). The CDR3 covers 13 residues. The junction had 4 bases not matched to a gene; V was cut back by 3 bases and J by 4 bases.

The chain recombines TRBV12-3 or TRBV12-4 with TRBJ2-2; TRBD2 agrees at 7 bases. Unmatched junction bases numbered 4, after V lost 5 bases and J lost 7 bases. The CDR3 totals 13 residues. The CDR3 coding sequence is TGTGCCAGCAGTCATGCGGGAGACGGGGAGCTGTTTTTT. Residues: CASSHAGDGELFF.